Each of the 15 T cell receptor beta chains below was sequenced from the same sample in a study of neurological immune-mediated disorders (dated by TCRdb to the late 2010s). The library came from 5' RACE. Sequencer: Illumina HiSeq 2500. In-frame beta chains were kept once TCRdb had trimmed the public reads at Q25 with fastp and called clones with MiXCR. Every distinct CDR3 protein forms one entry, paired with its most common genes and DNA. This sample lists around 53,000 distinct CDR3 sequences; about 4% were detected once. Clones ranked in the top ten supply 2.5% to 3% of the sample. What was sequenced was PBMCs. The receptors shown here come from a man between 45 and 60 years old with multiple sclerosis.

The sample holds a few counts of this clonotype. This rearrangement joins TRBV29-1 to TRBJ2-1; the D is unclear. Trimming took off 1 base at V and 8 bases at J, with 6 bases between the two ends. The germline gives CDR1 SQVTM, CDR2 ANQGSEA. This CDR3 contains 11 residues. CDR3 region: CSVEAYDEQFF. DNA for the CDR3: TGCAGCGTTGAAGCGTACGATGAGCAGTTCTTC.

This clonotype has more than one count but fewer than ten. V and J are TRBV5-6 and TRBJ2-7; D not resolved. CDR3 length equals 12 residues. Germline V CDR1 and CDR2: SGHDT, YYEEEE. With 2 bases removed from V and 7 bases from J, the gap between germline ends came to 10 bases. CDR3 sequence reads: CASSFAGEEQYF. In nucleotides, the CDR3 is TGTGCCAGCAGCTTCGCTGGGGAAGAGCAGTACTTC.

This clonotype was observed a handful of times. The rearrangement links TRBV10-3 to TRBJ2-3, with 8 bases lining up with TRBD2. The V segment lost 4 bases and the J segment 1 base; nucleotides outside the gene matches: 1. The CDR3 is made up of 14 amino acids. Germline loops: CDR1 ENHRY, CDR2 SYGVKD. CDR3 in DNA: TGTGCCATCAGTGGTAGCGGGGGCACAGATACGCAGTATTTT. Its protein is CAISGSGGTDTQYF.

Judged by abundance, this clonotype is medium-sized (0.01 to 0.1%). The V gene is TRBV4-2, the J gene TRBJ2-7; 9 nucleotides agree with TRBD2. The CDR3 extends over 15 amino acids. Unmatched junction bases numbered 9, after V lost 0 bases and J lost 9 bases. Germline CDR1 LGHNA, CDR2 YNFKEQ. The CDR3 spells CASSQDYSGSSGQYF. CDR3 bases: TGTGCCAGCAGCCAAGATTATAGCGGGAGCAGCGGGCAGTACTTC.

The sample holds many counts of this clonotype. The genes are TRBV5-5 and TRBJ2-5; D is undetermined. The CDR3 spans 12 residues. Germline V gene lookup returns CDR1 SGHKS and CDR2 YYEKEE (reference sequence). V dropped 0 bases and J dropped 6 bases, with 6 bases sitting between them. CDR3 DNA: TGTGCCAGCAGCTTGGCCGGAAAGACCCAGTACTTC. Its protein is CASSLAGKTQYF.

In this sample, this clonotype turned up a few times. This chain links TRBV6-2 or TRBV6-3 with TRBJ2-7, with D possibly TRBD2 on 5 matching bases. Trimming shortened V by 6 bases and J by 5 bases, and 8 bases separated the two germline ends. Germline V lookup: CDR1 MNHEY, CDR2 SVGEGT. The CDR3 length is 11 residues. CDR3 coding DNA: TGTGCCAGCAGGGACGGGAACGAGCAGTACTTC. It yields the protein CASRDGNEQYF.

This clonotype was observed many times. The J gene is TRBJ2-1, the V gene TRBV11-2; D uncertain. The CDR3 length is 15 residues. V was cut by 1 base and J by 0 bases, with 7 bases left in between. From germline, CDR1 is SGHAT and CDR2 FQNNGV. The CDR3 DNA follows: TGTGCCAGCAGCTTAGCCCCCAACTCCTACAATGAGCAGTTCTTC. It encodes CASSLAPNSYNEQFF.

This clonotype appeared many times. The V gene is TRBV4-1, the J gene TRBJ1-3, with D maybe TRBD1 (5 bases). The CDR3 consists of 16 residues. Germline loops: CDR1 MGHRA, CDR2 YSYEKL. V dropped 4 bases and J dropped 0 bases, with 13 bases sitting between them. CDR3 DNA: TGCGCCAGCAGCCGAGGGTGGGGGACCTCTGGAAACACCATATATTTT. The encoded protein is CASSRGWGTSGNTIYF.

This clonotype was detected many times. The genes are TRBV5-1 and TRBJ1-5, with D possibly TRBD1 on 5 matching bases. V was pared by 4 bases and J by 3 bases, with 11 bases between. The germline CDR1 and CDR2 sequences are SGHRS and YFSETQ. The CDR3 spans 14 residues. CDR3 protein: CASSPLGANQPQHF. Written as DNA, the CDR3 is TGCGCCAGCAGCCCGCTTGGGGCCAATCAGCCCCAGCATTTT.

V and J are TRBV4-1 and TRBJ1-3; D is unclear. This CDR3 spans 16 amino acids. From germline, CDR1 is MGHRA and CDR2 YSYEKL. V was shortened by 0 bases and J by 0 bases, with 9 bases between the two germline ends. The CDR3 sequence is CASSQDHGSSGNTIYF. Written as DNA, the CDR3 is TGCGCCAGCAGCCAAGATCATGGGAGCTCTGGAAACACCATATATTTT.

This clonotype has a count of ten or more. This rearrangement joins TRBV5-1 to TRBJ2-5; D uncertain. Germline CDR1 SGHRS, CDR2 YFSETQ. Trimming took off 0 bases at V and 2 bases at J, with 5 bases between the two ends. The CDR3 spans 13 residues. The CDR3 spells CASSLGQQETQYF. The CDR3 DNA is TGCGCCAGCAGCTTGGGGCAGCAAGAGACCCAGTACTTC.

At least ten counts were recorded for this clonotype. The CDR3 loop reads CASSPTGISNQPQHF. CDR3 nucleotides: TGTGCCAGCAGCCCCACAGGGATTAGCAATCAGCCCCAGCATTTT. V is TRBV6-5 and J is TRBJ1-5; tentatively, D is TRBD1 (6 bases). Trimming removed 6 bases at V and 0 bases at J, with 12 bases between. Germline V gene sequence: CDR1 MNHEY, CDR2 SVGAGI. This CDR3 region has 15 residues.

This clonotype has a count of ten or more. The chain joins TRBV4-2 to TRBJ2-7, with 7 bases aligning to TRBD1. CDR1 is LGHNA and CDR2 is YNFKEQ in the germline V gene. The CDR3 is made up of 16 amino acids. J gave up 2 bases and V 2 bases, and 9 bases lay outside the gene matches. For the CDR3, the DNA is TGTGCCAGCAGCCAACTGACCGGGACAGATACCTACGAGCAGTACTTC. It yields the protein CASSQLTGTDTYEQYF.

This clonotype was recorded many times. The CDR3 loop reads CASSLLVITGGYTF. CDR3 coding DNA: TGTGCCAGCAGCTTGTTAGTCATTACGGGAGGCTACACCTTC. This chain uses TRBV5-5 with TRBJ1-2, with D hard to call. This CDR3 spans 14 amino acids. Trimming removed 1 base at V and 8 bases at J, with 15 bases between. CDR1 is SGHKS and CDR2 is YYEKEE in the germline V gene (reference sequence).

At least ten counts were recorded for this clonotype. V is TRBV28 and J is TRBJ2-7; the D call may be TRBD1 or TRBD2 (5 bases each). The germline gives CDR1 MDHEN, CDR2 SYDVKM. V lost 3 bases and J lost 0, with 18 bases in between. The CDR3 has 17 amino acids. CDR3 coding DNA: TGTGCCAGCAGTTTGAACCAGATGGGACGGAGCTCCTACGAGCAGTACTTC. Translated, it gives CASSLNQMGRSSYEQYF. The full variable domain, rest sourced from reference TRBV28 and TRBJ2-7, is DVKVTQSSRYLVKRTGEKVFLECVQDMDHENMFWYRQDPGLGLRLIYFSYDVKMKEKGDIPEGYSVSREKKERFSLILESASTNQTSMYLCASSLNQMGRSSYEQYFGPGTRLTVT.